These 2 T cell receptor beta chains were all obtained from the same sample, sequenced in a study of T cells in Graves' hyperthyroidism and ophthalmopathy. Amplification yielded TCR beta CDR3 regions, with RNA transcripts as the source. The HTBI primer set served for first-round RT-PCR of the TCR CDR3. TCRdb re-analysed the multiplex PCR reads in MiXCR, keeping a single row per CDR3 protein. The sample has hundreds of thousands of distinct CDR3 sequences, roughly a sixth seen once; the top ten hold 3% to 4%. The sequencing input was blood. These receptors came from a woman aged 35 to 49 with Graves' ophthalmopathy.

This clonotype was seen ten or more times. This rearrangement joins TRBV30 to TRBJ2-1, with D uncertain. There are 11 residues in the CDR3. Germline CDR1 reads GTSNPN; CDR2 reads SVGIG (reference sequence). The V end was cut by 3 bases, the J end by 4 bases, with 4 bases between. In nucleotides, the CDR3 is TGTGCCTGGAGAGGGTACAATGAGCAGTTCTTC. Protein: CAWRGYNEQFF.

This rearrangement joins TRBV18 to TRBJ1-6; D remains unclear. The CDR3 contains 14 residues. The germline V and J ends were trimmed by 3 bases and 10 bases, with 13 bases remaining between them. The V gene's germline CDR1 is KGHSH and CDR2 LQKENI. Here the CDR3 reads CASSPESAWSPLHF. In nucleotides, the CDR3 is TGTGCCAGCTCACCTGAATCAGCATGGTCACCCCTCCACTTT.